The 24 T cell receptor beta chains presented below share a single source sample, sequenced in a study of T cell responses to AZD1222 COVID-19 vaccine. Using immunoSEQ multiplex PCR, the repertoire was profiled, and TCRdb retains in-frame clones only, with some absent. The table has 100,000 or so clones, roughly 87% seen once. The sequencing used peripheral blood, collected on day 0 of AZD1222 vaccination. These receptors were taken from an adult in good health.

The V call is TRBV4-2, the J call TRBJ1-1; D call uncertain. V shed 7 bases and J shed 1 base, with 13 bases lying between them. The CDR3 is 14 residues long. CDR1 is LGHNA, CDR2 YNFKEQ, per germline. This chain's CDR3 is CASKITRGNTEAFF. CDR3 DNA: TGTGCCAGCAAAATTACTCGAGGGAACACTGAAGCTTTCTTT.

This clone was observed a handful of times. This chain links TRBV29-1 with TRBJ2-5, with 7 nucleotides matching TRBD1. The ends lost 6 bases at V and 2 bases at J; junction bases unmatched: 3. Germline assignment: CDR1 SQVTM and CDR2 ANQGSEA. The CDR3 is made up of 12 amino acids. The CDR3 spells CSVGQRQETQYF. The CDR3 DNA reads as TGCAGCGTGGGACAGCGTCAAGAGACCCAGTACTTC.

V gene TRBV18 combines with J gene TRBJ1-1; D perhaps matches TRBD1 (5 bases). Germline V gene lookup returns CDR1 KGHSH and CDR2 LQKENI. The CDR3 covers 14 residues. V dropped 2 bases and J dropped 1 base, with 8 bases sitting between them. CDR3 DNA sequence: TGTGCCAGCTCACCAGGTAGGGGGAACACTGAAGCTTTCTTT. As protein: CASSPGRGNTEAFF.

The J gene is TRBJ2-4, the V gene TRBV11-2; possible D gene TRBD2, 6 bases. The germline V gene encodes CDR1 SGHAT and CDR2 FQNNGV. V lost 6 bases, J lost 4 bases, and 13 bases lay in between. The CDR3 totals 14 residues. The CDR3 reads CASSFRGKKNIQYF. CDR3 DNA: TGTGCCAGCAGTTTTCGGGGGAAAAAAAACATTCAGTACTTC.

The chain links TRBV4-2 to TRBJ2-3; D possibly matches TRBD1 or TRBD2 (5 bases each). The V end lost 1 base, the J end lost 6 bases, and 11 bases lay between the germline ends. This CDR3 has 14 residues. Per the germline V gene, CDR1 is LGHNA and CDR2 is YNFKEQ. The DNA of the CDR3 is TGTGCCAGCAGCCAAGGGGACCCGCGGGATACGCAGTATTTT. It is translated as CASSQGDPRDTQYF.

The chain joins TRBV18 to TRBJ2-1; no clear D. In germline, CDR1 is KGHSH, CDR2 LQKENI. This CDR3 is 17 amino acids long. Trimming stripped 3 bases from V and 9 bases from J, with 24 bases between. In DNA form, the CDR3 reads TGTGCCAGCTCACCGATGTCCGGCCCACTTACCGGTGGTGAGCAGTTCTTC. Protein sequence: CASSPMSGPLTGGEQFF.

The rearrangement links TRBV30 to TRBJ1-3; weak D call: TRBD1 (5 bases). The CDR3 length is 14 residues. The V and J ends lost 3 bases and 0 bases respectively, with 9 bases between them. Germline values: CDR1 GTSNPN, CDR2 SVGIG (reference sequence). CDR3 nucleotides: TGTGCCTGGAGCGCAGGGTTCTCTGGAAACACCATATATTTT. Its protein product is CAWSAGFSGNTIYF.

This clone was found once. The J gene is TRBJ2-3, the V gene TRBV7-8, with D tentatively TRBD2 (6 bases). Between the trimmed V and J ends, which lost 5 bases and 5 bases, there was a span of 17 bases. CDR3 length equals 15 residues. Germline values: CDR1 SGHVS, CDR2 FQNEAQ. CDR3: CASSPLWGDRDTQYF. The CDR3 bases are TGTGCCAGCAGCCCGCTTTGGGGGGATCGAGATACGCAGTATTTT.

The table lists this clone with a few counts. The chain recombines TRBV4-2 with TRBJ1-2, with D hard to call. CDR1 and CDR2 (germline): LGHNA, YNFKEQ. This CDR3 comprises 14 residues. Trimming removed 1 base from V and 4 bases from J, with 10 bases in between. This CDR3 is CASSQVEVSYGYTF. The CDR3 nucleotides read TGTGCCAGCAGCCAAGTTGAGGTGTCCTATGGCTACACCTTC.

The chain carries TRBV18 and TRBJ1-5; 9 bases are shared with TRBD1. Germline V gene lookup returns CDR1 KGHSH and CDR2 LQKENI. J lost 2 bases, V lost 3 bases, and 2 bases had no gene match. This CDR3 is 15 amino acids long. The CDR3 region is CASSPGQGGNQPQHF. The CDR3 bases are TGTGCCAGCTCACCGGGACAGGGTGGCAATCAGCCCCAGCATTTT.

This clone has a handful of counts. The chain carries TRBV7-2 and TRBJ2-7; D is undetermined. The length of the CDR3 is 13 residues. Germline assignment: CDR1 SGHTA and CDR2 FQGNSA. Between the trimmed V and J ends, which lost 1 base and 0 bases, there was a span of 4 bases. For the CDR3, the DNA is TGTGCCAGCAGCTTAGGGGTCTCCTACGAGCAGTACTTC. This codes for CASSLGVSYEQYF.

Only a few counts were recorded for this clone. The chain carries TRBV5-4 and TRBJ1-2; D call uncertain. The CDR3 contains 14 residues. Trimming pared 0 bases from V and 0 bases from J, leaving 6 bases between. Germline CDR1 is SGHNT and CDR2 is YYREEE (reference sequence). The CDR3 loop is CASSLGAANYGYTF. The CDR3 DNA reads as TGTGCCAGCAGCTTGGGAGCAGCTAACTATGGCTACACCTTC.

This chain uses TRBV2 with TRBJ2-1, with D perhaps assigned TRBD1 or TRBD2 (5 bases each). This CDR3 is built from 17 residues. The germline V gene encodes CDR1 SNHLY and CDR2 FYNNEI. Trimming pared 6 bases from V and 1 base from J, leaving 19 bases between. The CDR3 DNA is TGTGCCAGCAGGGGGGTTCTTGGCGGACCGTCCTACAATGAGCAGTTCTTC. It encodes CASRGVLGGPSYNEQFF.

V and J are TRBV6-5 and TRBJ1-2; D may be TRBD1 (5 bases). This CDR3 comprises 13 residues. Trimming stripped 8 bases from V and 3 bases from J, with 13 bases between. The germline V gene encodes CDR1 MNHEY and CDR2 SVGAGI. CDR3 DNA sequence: TGTGCCAGCTCCAGGATGGGGGACTATGGCTACACCTTC. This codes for CASSRMGDYGYTF.

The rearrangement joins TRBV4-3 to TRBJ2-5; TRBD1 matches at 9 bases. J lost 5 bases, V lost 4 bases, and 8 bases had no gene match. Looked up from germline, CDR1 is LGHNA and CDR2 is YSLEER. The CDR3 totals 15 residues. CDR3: CASSRGDRGGETQYF. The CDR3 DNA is TGCGCCAGCAGCCGAGGAGACAGGGGGGGGGAGACCCAGTACTTC.

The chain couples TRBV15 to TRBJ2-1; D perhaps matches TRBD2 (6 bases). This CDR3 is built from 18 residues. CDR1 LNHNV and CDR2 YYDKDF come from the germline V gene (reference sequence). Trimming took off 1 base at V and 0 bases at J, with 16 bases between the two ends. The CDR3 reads CATSRARSGDGSYNEQFF. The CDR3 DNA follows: TGTGCCACCAGCAGAGCTCGGTCGGGGGATGGCTCCTACAATGAGCAGTTCTTC.

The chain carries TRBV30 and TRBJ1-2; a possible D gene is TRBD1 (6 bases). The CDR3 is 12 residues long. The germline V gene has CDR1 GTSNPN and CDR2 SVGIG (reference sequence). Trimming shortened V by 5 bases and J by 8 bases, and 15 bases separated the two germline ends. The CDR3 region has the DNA TGTGCCTGGTCCGAGGGGGGCGGAGGCTACACCTTC. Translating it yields CAWSEGGGGYTF.

The CDR3: CASSQTGGDYGYTF. The CDR3 coding sequence is TGTGCCAGCAGCCAGACAGGGGGCGACTATGGCTACACCTTC. V and J are TRBV5-4 and TRBJ1-2; 10 bases map to TRBD1. The V gene end was trimmed by 4 bases and the J gene end by 3 bases; junction bases not matched to a gene: 3. Per the germline V gene, CDR1 is SGHNT and CDR2 is YYREEE (reference sequence). The CDR3 consists of 14 residues.

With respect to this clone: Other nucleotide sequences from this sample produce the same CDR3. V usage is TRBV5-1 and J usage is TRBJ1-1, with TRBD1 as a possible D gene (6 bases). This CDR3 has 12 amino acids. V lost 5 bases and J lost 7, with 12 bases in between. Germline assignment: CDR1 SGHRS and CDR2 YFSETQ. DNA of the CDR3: TGCGCCAGCAGTCTGGGGGCGGGTGAAGCTTTCTTT. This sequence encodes CASSLGAGEAFF.

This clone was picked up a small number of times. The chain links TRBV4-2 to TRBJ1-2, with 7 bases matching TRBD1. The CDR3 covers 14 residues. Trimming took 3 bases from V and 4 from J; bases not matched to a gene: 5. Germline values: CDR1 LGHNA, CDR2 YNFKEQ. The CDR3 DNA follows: TGTGCCAGCAGCCAGTCCGGGACAGTCTATGGCTACACCTTC. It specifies CASSQSGTVYGYTF.

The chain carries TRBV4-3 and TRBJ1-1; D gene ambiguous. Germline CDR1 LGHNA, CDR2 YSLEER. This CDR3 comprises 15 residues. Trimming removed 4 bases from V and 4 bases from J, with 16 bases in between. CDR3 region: CASSLVGRVGTEAFF. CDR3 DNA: TGCGCCAGCAGCCTAGTAGGGCGGGTAGGCACTGAAGCTTTCTTT.

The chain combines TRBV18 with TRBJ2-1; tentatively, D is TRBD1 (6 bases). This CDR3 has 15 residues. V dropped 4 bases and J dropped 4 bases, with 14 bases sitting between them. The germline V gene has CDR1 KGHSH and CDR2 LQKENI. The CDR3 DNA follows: TGTGCCAGCTCACAATCCGGGACATCATACAATGAGCAGTTCTTC. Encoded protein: CASSQSGTSYNEQFF.

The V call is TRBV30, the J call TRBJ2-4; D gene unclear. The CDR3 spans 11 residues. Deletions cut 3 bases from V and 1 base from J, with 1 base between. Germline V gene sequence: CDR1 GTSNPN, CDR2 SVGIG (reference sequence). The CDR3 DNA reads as TGTGCCTGGAGCGCCAAAAACATTCAGTACTTC. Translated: CAWSAKNIQYF.

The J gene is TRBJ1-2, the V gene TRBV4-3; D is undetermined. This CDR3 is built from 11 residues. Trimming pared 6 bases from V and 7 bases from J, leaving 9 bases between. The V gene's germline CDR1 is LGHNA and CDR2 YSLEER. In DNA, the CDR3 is TGCGCCAGCAGTTCAAGGAGTGGCTACACCTTC. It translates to CASSSRSGYTF.